This T cell receptor beta chain was recorded in a study of T cells in Graves' hyperthyroidism and ophthalmopathy. Germline V gives CDR1 MNHEY, CDR2 SMNVEV (reference sequence). Trimming pared 3 bases from V and 8 bases from J, leaving 13 bases between. The CDR3 totals 13 residues. The source material, RNA transcripts, was used to amplify TCR beta CDR3 regions. A set of HTBI primers served as the primers for a first-round RT-PCR of the TCR CDR3. MiXCR, applied by TCRdb to the multiplex PCR reads, yields one record per CDR3 protein. The sample holds more than 500,000 distinct CDR3 sequences; 14% to 15% are singletons and the top ten take about 4%.

Input material: blood. The gene calls are TRBV27 and TRBJ1-2; no firm D call. This receptor was obtained from a woman aged 35 to 49 with Graves' ophthalmopathy. The DNA of the CDR3 is TGTGCCAGCAGTTTTTCCGGTGAAGGCGGCTACACCTTC. Residues: CASSFSGEGGYTF.